This TCR beta chain was sequenced during a study of a mutant IDH1 vaccine in newly diagnosed glioma. As for the study in general: Treated individuals were about 60% male and approximately 40% female, averaging roughly 43 years of age.

The method was immunoSEQ multiplex PCR; TCRdb's version includes in-frame clones alone and lacks a portion of them. The data contain 75,000 to 95,000 clones, roughly nine tenths of them singletons. CDR1 is MNHEY, CDR2 SVGAGI, per germline. This CDR3 has 13 amino acids. Trimming shortened V by 7 bases and J by 2 bases, and 12 bases separated the two germline ends. Stated time point: week 47, end of study. The investigators gave 300 ug of mutant IDH1 20-mer peptide in each vaccine dose, together with topical imiquimod. The study enrolled donors with new WHO grade 3 or 4 IDH1-mutant, ATRX-lost astrocytomas. About this clone: Its specificity is not known.

Regarding the study as a whole: Vaccine-induced responses were seen in approximately 92% of patients, spanning several MHC alleles.

The TCR was taken from a woman aged 50 to 60 with glioma. The source was PBMCs, collected from a glioma patient whose treatment included an IDH1 peptide vaccine. The genes are TRBV6-5 and TRBJ2-7; D remains unclear. The CDR3 region is CASMVPVPYEQYF. The DNA for the CDR3 is TGTGCCAGCATGGTTCCCGTCCCCTACGAGCAGTACTTC.